This T cell receptor (beta chain) was identified in a study of blood T cell repertoires in COVID-19. Clones were read by immunoSEQ multiplex PCR, and TCRdb kept only the in-frame ones, dropping some. This sample has 45,000 to 50,000 clones, with nearly 85% found just once. This CDR3 contains 18 residues. Trimming removed 5 bases from V and 2 bases from J, with 19 bases in between. CDR1 is MDHEN, CDR2 SYDVKM, per germline. This sequence originates from a man aged 80 or over in a cohort sampled during active COVID-19. Source material: peripheral blood. The V gene is TRBV28, the J gene TRBJ2-6, with D perhaps matching TRBD1 (7 bases). Here the CDR3 reads CASSPRTGGVAGANVLTF. CDR3 coding DNA: TGTGCCAGCAGTCCTAGGACAGGCGGGGTAGCTGGGGCCAACGTCCTGACTTTC.